This TCR beta chain came from a study of breast tumors, draining lymph nodes, adjacent tissues. The lymph nodes were axillary draining lymph nodes from breast cancer patients. General study points: Findings are consistent with lymph node origin and intratumoral expansion of most tumor T cells. Data only fit, rather than demonstrated, lymph node origin of most tumor T cells. Compared with lymph nodes, tumors were less diverse; compared with nontumor tissue, more.

TCRdb independently ran MiXCR on the multiplex PCR reads; one entry per CDR3 protein. The sample holds roughly 130,000 distinct CDR3 sequences, 15% to 20% seen once. Many counts were recorded for this clonotype. The antigen remains undetermined. The TCR was taken from a female donor with breast cancer. Some clones in this sample may be carry-over from other donors' samples. Specimen: axillary lymph node tissue.

The CDR3 spells CSALLGRSQETQYF. Written as DNA, the CDR3 is TGCAGTGCCCTCCTGGGACGGAGTCAAGAGACCCAGTACTTC. The chain combines TRBV20-1 with TRBJ2-5; the D call may be TRBD1 or TRBD2 (5 bases each). The CDR3 runs 14 residues. The V and J ends lost 6 bases and 2 bases respectively, with 16 bases between them. From germline, CDR1 is DFQATT and CDR2 SNEGSKA (reference sequence).